The 2 T cell receptor beta chains below all came from one sample that was sequenced in a study of cytomegalovirus exposure and HLA in healthy donors. The PCR had 60 Vbeta and 13 Jbeta primers. Sequencing used immunoSEQ multiplex PCR; TCRdb keeps in-frame clones, though not all of them. The sample has about 210,000 clones; around 84% are singletons. Sequenced sample: PBMCs. These receptors were collected from a girl aged 2 to 10 in good health and CMV-seronegative.

The V and J genes are TRBV2 and TRBJ2-5; maybe TRBD1 (5 bases). Germline V lookup: CDR1 SNHLY, CDR2 FYNNEI. CDR3 size: 15 residues. Trimming removed 6 bases at V and 5 bases at J, with 19 bases between. The CDR3 reads CASRLTASSRETQYF. The CDR3 DNA reads TGTGCCAGCAGGTTGACAGCCTCCTCGCGGGAGACCCAGTACTTC.

The chain couples TRBV27 to TRBJ1-5, with TRBD1 matching over 8 bases. CDR1 and CDR2 (germline): MNHEY, SMNVEV (reference sequence). V was clipped by 5 bases and J by 6 bases; unmatched bases: 6. This CDR3 contains 14 residues. CDR3: CASSRQGSGQPQHF. CDR3 nucleotide sequence: TGTGCCAGCAGTCGACAGGGGAGCGGTCAGCCCCAGCATTTT.